Following are 24 T cell receptor beta chains from one sample sequenced in a study of response to subunit inactivated influenza vaccine. A single record per CDR3 protein comes from TCRdb applying MiXCR to the RT-PCR reads. Counted here are around 710,000 distinct CDR3 sequences, roughly 13% occurring once; the ten biggest clones make up 5.5% to 8%. Sequenced material: PBMCs from blood, taken around two weeks before vaccination. The origin of the receptors is a man aged 45-65 years who received an inactivated influenza vaccine.

This clonotype was seen many times. V and J are TRBV6-5 and TRBJ2-2; tentative D call: TRBD1 (6 bases). The V gene's germline CDR1 is MNHEY and CDR2 SVGAGI. Trimming pared 2 bases from V and 2 bases from J, leaving 12 bases between. The CDR3 is made up of 16 amino acids. The DNA for the CDR3 is TGTGCCAGCAGTTACACGGACAGCGCAAACACCGGGGAGCTGTTTTTT. Translation gives CASSYTDSANTGELFF.

V is TRBV18 and J is TRBJ2-1; 7 positions match TRBD2. J was trimmed by 2 bases and V by 2 bases; bases with no gene match: 9. CDR1 is KGHSH, CDR2 LQKENI, per germline. The CDR3 runs 17 residues. The CDR3 DNA reads TGTGCCAGCTCACCAAATCTGGGCGGGGGACCCTACAATGAGCAGTTCTTC. The encoded protein is CASSPNLGGGPYNEQFF.

This clonotype occurred a few times. J is TRBJ2-5 and V is TRBV29-1, with 10 bases identical to TRBD2. J was trimmed by 5 bases and V by 2 bases; bases with no gene match: 8. The CDR3 is 15 amino acids. Germline V gene data show CDR1 as SQVTM and CDR2 as ANQGSEA. The CDR3 loop is CSVERAGGPSETQYF. The CDR3, as DNA: TGCAGCGTTGAACGAGCGGGAGGGCCCTCGGAGACCCAGTACTTC.

There are many counts of this clonotype. The gene calls are TRBV7-9 and TRBJ1-5, with a weak D call TRBD1 (6 bases). V dropped 2 bases and J dropped 2 bases, with 10 bases sitting between them. This CDR3 has 15 amino acids. Germline loops: CDR1 SEHNR, CDR2 FQNEAQ (reference sequence). The CDR3 loop is CASSLQGLGNQPQHF. CDR3 DNA: TGTGCCAGCAGCTTACAGGGGCTCGGCAATCAGCCCCAGCATTTT. Supplemented by reference TRBV7-9 and TRBJ1-5, the full variable domain reads DTGVSQNPRHKITKRGQNVTFRCDPISEHNRLYWYRQTLGQGPEFLTYFQNEAQLEKSRLLSDRFSAERPKGSFSTLEIQRTEQGDSAMYLCASSLQGLGNQPQHFGDGTRLSIL.

The CDR3 spells CASSLEAASGGYEQYF. In DNA form, the CDR3 reads TGTGCCAGCAGCTTAGAAGCTGCCAGCGGGGGGTACGAGCAGTACTTC. The chain links TRBV7-2 to TRBJ2-7; 9 bases are a match to TRBD2. CDR1 is SGHTA, CDR2 FQGNSA, per germline. The CDR3 length is 16 residues. The V segment lost 1 base and the J segment 4 bases; nucleotides outside the gene matches: 8.

V and J are TRBV7-9 and TRBJ1-6; unclear D gene. V lost 0 bases and J lost 9, with 18 bases in between. The CDR3 is made up of 17 amino acids. Germline CDR1 SEHNR, CDR2 FQNEAQ (reference sequence). The CDR3 loop reads CASSLASLWLGSSPLHF. The CDR3 nucleotides are TGTGCCAGCAGCTTAGCCTCGTTATGGTTAGGCTCTTCACCCCTCCACTTT.

The table lists this clonotype with many counts. This chain uses TRBV29-1 with TRBJ2-5; 9 nucleotides align to TRBD2. CDR1 and CDR2 from the germline V gene are SQVTM and ANQGSEA. The CDR3 sequence is 15 residues long. V lost 7 bases to trimming and J lost 0 bases; unmatched junction nucleotides: 9. The CDR3 region has the DNA TGCAGCGCCCAGCGGGGGGCCACCGACCAAGAGACCCAGTACTTC. It codes for CSAQRGATDQETQYF. Drawing the rest from reference TRBV29-1 and TRBJ2-5, the complete variable domain is SAVISQKPSRDICQRGTSLTIQCQVDSQVTMMFWYRQQPGQSLTLIATANQGSEATYESGFVIDKFPISRPNLTFSTLTVSNMSPEDSSIYLCSAQRGATDQETQYFGPGTRLLVL.

The rearrangement links TRBV10-3 to TRBJ2-7; D is possibly TRBD2 (6 bases). This CDR3 comprises 13 residues. V lost 3 bases, J lost 9 bases, and 15 bases lay in between. Germline V gene sequence: CDR1 ENHRY, CDR2 SYGVKD. The CDR3 region has the DNA TGTGCCATCAGTGAACCGGGACTTTCTCGGCAGTACTTC. Protein: CAISEPGLSRQYF.

This clonotype was recorded at least ten times. The V call is TRBV12-3 or TRBV12-4, the J call TRBJ2-3; 7 nucleotides line up with TRBD1. The CDR3 loop spans 15 amino acids. V lost 3 bases and J lost 3; bases outside the gene matches: 6. The CDR3 DNA reads as TGTGCCAGCAGTTTTCGACAGGGCTGGACAGATACGCAGTATTTT. Translated: CASSFRQGWTDTQYF.

V and J are TRBV6-1 and TRBJ1-2; maybe TRBD1 (6 bases). The V gene lost 1 base and the J gene lost 3 bases, with 12 bases spanning the gap. The germline V gene encodes CDR1 MNHNS and CDR2 SASEGT. CDR3 length equals 15 residues. Written as DNA, the CDR3 is TGTGCCAGCAGTGAAGGGGGGCCCTCGGACTATGGCTACACCTTC. Its protein is CASSEGGPSDYGYTF.

The gene calls are TRBV10-2 and TRBJ2-1; TRBD1 matches at 7 bases. The CDR3 runs to 14 residues. The V and J ends lost 8 bases and 3 bases, in that order; junction bases with no gene match: 7. Looked up from germline, CDR1 is WSHSY and CDR2 is SAAADI. In nucleotides, the CDR3 is TGCGCCAGCGGGACAGACCATTACTACAATGAGCAGTTCTTC. Translating it yields CASGTDHYYNEQFF.

The V call is TRBV20-1, the J call TRBJ1-2; 8 nucleotides agree with TRBD1. Per the germline V gene, CDR1 is DFQATT and CDR2 is SNEGSKA (reference sequence). J gave up 4 bases and V 3 bases, and 4 bases lay outside the gene matches. The CDR3 spans 13 residues. The CDR3 spells CSASPQGAYGYTF. The CDR3 coding sequence is TGCAGTGCTAGTCCCCAGGGGGCCTATGGCTACACCTTC.

This clonotype was detected many times. This chain joins TRBV5-1 and TRBJ2-3; 7 positions match TRBD2. The CDR3 consists of 19 residues. The V and J ends lost 0 bases and 2 bases, in that order; junction bases with no gene match: 15. The V gene's germline CDR1 is SGHRS and CDR2 YFSETQ. The CDR3: CASSLDITWASGNTDTQYF. CDR3 sequence (DNA): TGCGCCAGCAGCTTGGACATTACCTGGGCTAGCGGAAACACAGATACGCAGTATTTT.

Remarks on this clonotype: One end of the junction is discordant with germline, which a read error may explain. The V and J genes are TRBV30 and TRBJ2-3; D unclear. This CDR3 is built from 13 residues. Germline loops: CDR1 GTSNPN, CDR2 SVGIG (reference sequence). DNA for the CDR3: TGTGCCTGGAGTGTAACCCCAGCAGATGCGCAGTATTTT. Protein product: CAWSVTPADAQYF.

This clonotype was seen a few times. This chain uses TRBV4-1 with TRBJ2-5; the D call may be TRBD1 or TRBD2 (5 bases each). This CDR3 has 14 amino acids. V dropped 1 base and J dropped 5 bases, with 11 bases sitting between them. Germline-derived CDR1 and CDR2 are MGHRA and YSYEKL. CDR3 loop: CASSQGRGRETQYF. The CDR3 DNA sequence: TGCGCCAGCAGCCAAGGACGGGGCCGGGAGACCCAGTACTTC.

The genes are TRBV7-8 and TRBJ1-5; tentatively, D is TRBD1 (5 bases). V lost 5 bases and J 3 bases, leaving 14 bases between the germline ends. The germline V gene has CDR1 SGHVS and CDR2 FQNEAQ. CDR3 length equals 15 residues. The CDR3, as DNA: TGTGCCAGCAGCCCCGGGGTGGGGGTCAATCAGCCCCAGCATTTT. Protein sequence: CASSPGVGVNQPQHF.

CDR3 in DNA: TGCAGTGCTAGAGATCCCGGCAGGGGAGGCAATCAGCCCCAGCATTTT. It yields the protein CSARDPGRGGNQPQHF. The chain recombines TRBV20-1 with TRBJ1-5; D is possibly TRBD1 (6 bases). Germline loops: CDR1 DFQATT, CDR2 SNEGSKA (reference sequence). Trimming shortened V by 0 bases and J by 2 bases, and 14 bases separated the two germline ends. The CDR3 spans 16 residues.

This clonotype was seen only a few times. CDR3 residues: CASRSTSGSRSEQFF. CDR3 sequence (DNA): TGTGCCAGCAGGTCCACTAGCGGGAGTCGCAGTGAGCAGTTCTTC. The chain recombines TRBV11-2 with TRBJ2-1; 11 bases fit TRBD2. CDR1 and CDR2 from the germline V gene are SGHAT and FQNNGV. The CDR3 contains 15 residues. The junction had 10 bases not matched to a gene; V was cut back by 6 bases and J by 9 bases.

DNA of the CDR3: TGTGCCAGCAGACCCCTCGGACAGGGTGCCTACGAGCAGTACTTC. This gives the protein CASRPLGQGAYEQYF. This chain uses TRBV6-1 with TRBJ2-7, with 8 bases lining up with TRBD1. CDR3 size: 15 residues. V gave up 6 bases and J gave up 2 bases; unmatched junction bases: 9. Per germline, CDR1 MNHNS and CDR2 SASEGT.

V and J are TRBV7-6 and TRBJ2-7; 10 bases line up with TRBD1. This CDR3 region has 15 residues. Looked up from germline, CDR1 is SGHVS and CDR2 is FNYEAQ. V gave up 4 bases and J gave up 0 bases; unmatched junction bases: 3. The CDR3 loop is CASSWDRGTSYEQYF. In nucleotides, the CDR3 is TGTGCCAGCAGCTGGGACAGGGGAACCTCCTACGAGCAGTACTTC.

This clonotype was seen only a few times. The genes are TRBV27 and TRBJ1-2, with 7 bases matching TRBD1. This CDR3 has 13 residues. Germline CDR1 reads MNHEY; CDR2 reads SMNVEV (reference sequence). J gave up 6 bases and V 7 bases, and 8 bases lay outside the gene matches. This chain's CDR3 is CASKQGGAHGYTF. The DNA for the CDR3 is TGTGCCAGCAAACAAGGGGGCGCTCATGGCTACACCTTC.

This chain links TRBV7-9 with TRBJ2-7; TRBD2 agrees at 11 bases. This CDR3 has 14 amino acids. Trimming at V came to 7 bases and at J to 6 bases, leaving 8 bases not matched to a gene. Germline V CDR1 and CDR2: SEHNR, FQNEAQ (reference sequence). Here the CDR3 reads CASNKLAGEAEQYF. The DNA of the CDR3 is TGTGCCAGCAACAAACTAGCGGGAGAAGCCGAGCAGTACTTC.

The chain uses TRBV6-2 or TRBV6-3 and TRBJ2-1; TRBD1 aligns across 7 bases. J lost 9 bases, V lost 2 bases, and 10 bases had no gene match. The germline V gene has CDR1 MNHEY and CDR2 SVGEGT. This CDR3 region has 15 residues. CDR3 residues: CASSYPSTGNSEQFF. DNA for the CDR3: TGTGCCAGCAGTTACCCATCGACAGGGAACAGTGAGCAGTTCTTC.

This clonotype was picked up many times. V and J are TRBV4-1 and TRBJ2-3, with D perhaps TRBD1 or TRBD2 (6 bases each). The germline V gene has CDR1 MGHRA and CDR2 YSYEKL. The CDR3 is 17 residues long. V was cut by 1 base and J by 5 bases, with 19 bases left in between. The CDR3 nucleotides are TGCGCCAGCAGCCAAGTGGGATTTTCTCGGGGGCAAGATACGCAGTATTTT. Its protein is CASSQVGFSRGQDTQYF.